The rows below give T cell receptor beta chains drawn from one sample of a study of T-cell memory formation after mild COVID-19. TCRdb ran MiXCR on the 5' RACE reads and lists one entry per CDR3 protein. The sample gives about 190,000 distinct CDR3 sequences, around 16% of which show up once; roughly 2.3% is in the top ten. What was sequenced was PBMCs or a T cell subset sorted from them (not recorded which). These TCRs come from an adult woman who had mild COVID-19 (a few samples of this study predate the infection). Cell type and time point are not known. The CDR3 runs from the conserved cysteine through the conserved F or W. Each record gives: CDR3 length, V gene, J gene, CDR3 protein.

len: 14
v_gene: TRBV11-2
j_gene: TRBJ2-7
CDR3aa: CASSPDRGTYEQYF

len: 15
v_gene: TRBV5-1
j_gene: TRBJ2-5
CDR3aa: CASSFTGDFQETQYF

len: 13
v_gene: TRBV6-5
j_gene: TRBJ1-1
CDR3aa: CASSSTPGPEAFF

len: 17
v_gene: TRBV5-6
j_gene: TRBJ2-2
CDR3aa: CASSFVWTGANTGELFF

len: 15
v_gene: TRBV7-8
j_gene: TRBJ1-5
CDR3aa: CASSLGERSNQPQHF

len: 14
v_gene: TRBV12-3/TRBV12-4
j_gene: TRBJ2-1
CDR3aa: CASSLKRVNNEQFF

len: 15
v_gene: TRBV7-2
j_gene: TRBJ1-1
CDR3aa: CASSFGMDMNTEAFF

len: 16
v_gene: TRBV4-2
j_gene: TRBJ2-1
CDR3aa: CASSQATSPPYNEQFF

len: 14
v_gene: TRBV7-9
j_gene: TRBJ1-1
CDR3aa: CAIGQGAWNTEAFF

len: 15
v_gene: TRBV5-1
j_gene: TRBJ1-6
CDR3aa: CASSFSQGSNSPLHF

len: 13
v_gene: TRBV7-2
j_gene: TRBJ1-2
CDR3aa: CASSLDRSYGYTF

len: 15
v_gene: TRBV6-5
j_gene: TRBJ2-2
CDR3aa: CASTPGQGHTGELFF

len: 14
v_gene: TRBV5-1
j_gene: TRBJ1-4
CDR3aa: CASRGGGSNEKLFF

len: 16
v_gene: TRBV12-3/TRBV12-4
j_gene: TRBJ1-2
CDR3aa: CASMGLQVGQDYGYTF

len: 16
v_gene: TRBV12-3/TRBV12-4
j_gene: TRBJ2-3
CDR3aa: CASSRPGAYGTDTQYF

len: 16
v_gene: TRBV5-1
j_gene: TRBJ2-7
CDR3aa: CASSLAGVLRSYEQYF

len: 19
v_gene: TRBV4-1
j_gene: TRBJ1-5
CDR3aa: CASSPPWDRGRDGNQPQHF

len: 13
v_gene: TRBV28
j_gene: TRBJ2-7
CDR3aa: CASSKSDGYEQYF

len: 15
v_gene: TRBV24-1
j_gene: TRBJ2-7
CDR3aa: CAPSDSRGFAYEQYF

len: 14
v_gene: TRBV7-9
j_gene: TRBJ1-1
CDR3aa: CASSLRHQGTEAFF

len: 13
v_gene: TRBV6-5
j_gene: TRBJ1-4
CDR3aa: CASSGQNREELFF

len: 11
v_gene: TRBV18
j_gene: TRBJ2-7
CDR3aa: CASSPGGEQYF

len: 17
v_gene: TRBV3-1
j_gene: TRBJ1-1
CDR3aa: CASSHQGRTARDTEAFF

len: 13
v_gene: TRBV20-1
j_gene: TRBJ1-3
CDR3aa: CSARRGSGNTIYF

len: 15
v_gene: TRBV2
j_gene: TRBJ2-7
CDR3aa: CASSETGGNRYEQYF

len: 16
v_gene: TRBV5-1
j_gene: TRBJ2-3
CDR3aa: CASRGSVIAGVDTQYF

len: 17
v_gene: TRBV4-2
j_gene: TRBJ1-5
CDR3aa: CASSQDAVGWGNQPQHF